The 27 T cell receptor beta chains below were found in one sample sequenced in a study of CD8+CD57+ T cells in acquired aplastic anemia. By flow cytometry, patients selected for sequencing had shown an expansion of CD8+CD57+ cells. Using genomic DNA as the template, TCR beta VDJ and CDR3 profiling was carried out. TCRdb passed the reads through MiXCR, listing each CDR3 protein once. The table has 150,000 to 200,000 distinct CDR3 sequences, approximately 44% seen once. Specimen: sorted CD4+, CD8+, or CD8+CD57+ T cells (not recorded which) from PBMCs. These receptors were collected from a human donor with aplastic anemia.

The table lists this clonotype with a few counts. The rearrangement joins TRBV3-1 to TRBJ2-2; tentatively, D is TRBD1 or TRBD2 (5 bases each). V gave up 4 bases and J gave up 2 bases, with 11 bases separating them. The CDR3 contains 15 residues. Germline V gene sequence: CDR1 LGHDT, CDR2 YNNKEL (reference sequence). This chain's CDR3 is CASSLTRGNTGELFF. The DNA for the CDR3 is TGTGCCAGCAGCCTAACTAGGGGAAACACCGGGGAGCTGTTTTTT.

This clonotype was counted many times. The J gene is TRBJ2-4, the V gene TRBV25-1; 9 bases match TRBD1. The J segment lost 8 bases and the V segment lost 0 bases, leaving 8 bases of the junction unmatched. Germline CDR1 MGHDK, CDR2 SYGVNS. The CDR3 runs 16 residues. The CDR3 protein is CASSEYSTGGLDIQYF. CDR3 sequence (DNA): TGTGCCAGCAGTGAATATAGTACAGGGGGCTTGGACATTCAGTACTTC.

This clonotype came up many times. The CDR3 DNA follows: TGTGCCAGCAGTCGCTCACAGGGGGTAGGCACAGATACGCAGTATTTT. Protein sequence: CASSRSQGVGTDTQYF. V is TRBV7-9 and J is TRBJ2-3; TRBD1 matches 8 bases. With V trimmed by 6 bases and J by 1 base, 9 bases remained unmatched. From germline, CDR1 is SEHNR and CDR2 FQNEAQ (reference sequence). CDR3 length: 16 amino acids.

This clonotype was seen repeatedly, ten times or more. The V gene is TRBV15, the J gene TRBJ1-5; the match to TRBD1 covers 8 bases. V trimming: 3 bases; J trimming: 2 bases; junction bases outside the gene matches: 9. Looked up from germline, CDR1 is LNHNV and CDR2 is YYDKDF (reference sequence). The CDR3 contains 17 residues. CDR3 DNA sequence: TGTGCCACCAGCAGTAGTAGGACAGGGAGAGGCAATCAGCCCCAGCATTTT. Its translation is CATSSSRTGRGNQPQHF.

Only one count was recorded for this clonotype. The chain employs TRBV25-1 and TRBJ2-5, with D unclear. Trimming removed 3 bases at V and 5 bases at J, with 10 bases between. The CDR3 covers 13 residues. The germline CDR1 and CDR2 sequences are MGHDK and SYGVNS. The CDR3 nucleotides read TGTGCCAGCAGTGACAGCGCCACGGAGACCCAGTACTTC. It codes for CASSDSATETQYF. The full variable domain, its missing parts supplied by reference TRBV25-1 and TRBJ2-5, is EADIYQTPRYLVIGTGKKITLECSQTMGHDKMYWYQQDPGMELHLIHYSYGVNSTEKGDLSSESTVSRIRTEHFPLTLESARPSHTSQYLCASSDSATETQYFGPGTRLLVL.

This sequence joins TRBV9 and TRBJ1-4; D is possibly TRBD1 (5 bases). V lost 10 bases and J lost 4, with 20 bases in between. Germline V gene sequence: CDR1 SGDLS, CDR2 YYNGEE. This CDR3 spans 15 amino acids. The CDR3: CAGTMGLQGNEKLFF. CDR3 bases: TGTGCCGGCACGATGGGACTGCAGGGTAATGAAAAACTGTTTTTT. The variable domain in full, completed from reference TRBV9 and TRBJ1-4, reads DSGVTQTPKHLITATGQRVTLRCSPRSGDLSVYWYQQSLDQGLQFLIQYYNGEERAKGNILERFSAQQFPDLHSELNLSSLELGDSALYFCAGTMGLQGNEKLFFGSGTQLSVL.

To note about this clonotype: A much larger clone is a single base away; this may be a read error. The gene calls are TRBV11-1 and TRBJ1-3; D gene ambiguous. CDR3 length: 16 amino acids. In germline, CDR1 is SGHAT, CDR2 FQDESV (reference sequence). The CDR3 is CASSLAAAFSGSTIYF. The CDR3 nucleotides are TGTGCCAGCAGCTTAGCGGCGGCGTTCTCTGGAAGCACCATATATTTT.

In regard to this clonotype: Possible read error: a much larger clone is one base away. The chain recombines TRBV5-1 with TRBJ2-5; D unclear. This CDR3 spans 16 amino acids. V was pared by 7 bases and J by 0 bases, with 19 bases between. Germline loops: CDR1 SGHRS, CDR2 YFSETQ. The CDR3 loop is CASRSGPRANQETQYF. CDR3 DNA sequence: TGCGCCAGCCGGAGTGGGCCTCGCGCTAACCAAGAGACCCAGTACTTC. The complete variable domain, with remaining parts taken from reference TRBV5-1 and TRBJ2-5, reads KAGVTQTPRYLIKTRGQQVTLSCSPISGHRSVSWYQQTPGQGLQFLFEYFSETQRNKGNFPGRFSGRQFSNSRSEMNVSTLELGDSALYLCASRSGPRANQETQYFGPGTRLLVL.

For this clonotype: This may be a read error: a much more frequent sequence differs by one nucleotide. The V call is TRBV27, the J call TRBJ2-2; D is ambiguous. The CDR3 runs 16 residues. CDR1 and CDR2 from the germline V gene are MNHEY and SMNVEV (reference sequence). In DNA form, the CDR3 reads TGTGCCAGCAGTTTATTGCCAGGACCTAACACCAGGGAGCTGTTTTTT. Amino acids: CASSLLPGPNTRELFF.

Of note for this clonotype: Given a much more abundant clone one base away, this may be a read error. CDR3 DNA: TGCGCCGGCAGCTGGCACTTGGCAGGGGCCCCCGGGGAGCTGTTTTTT. Translating gives CAGSWHLAGAPGELFF. V usage is TRBV5-1 and J usage is TRBJ2-2; a possible D gene is TRBD1 (6 bases). The CDR3 length is 16 residues. Germline values: CDR1 SGHRS, CDR2 YFSETQ.

This clonotype was counted a single time. The rearrangement uses TRBV2 and TRBJ1-6; TRBD1 matches at 7 bases. J lost 7 bases, V lost 7 bases, and 13 bases had no gene match. Germline V lookup: CDR1 SNHLY, CDR2 FYNNEI. The length of the CDR3 is 16 residues. The CDR3 loop is CASTEQGHGRNSPLHF. In DNA, the CDR3 is TGTGCCAGCACAGAACAGGGGCATGGTCGGAATTCACCCCTCCACTTT.

This clonotype has at least ten counts. The rearrangement joins TRBV7-2 to TRBJ2-1; 14 bases map to TRBD2. CDR3 length: 16 amino acids. CDR1 SGHTA and CDR2 FQGNSA come from the germline V gene. V was clipped by 1 base and J by 7 bases; unmatched bases: 3. The CDR3 sequence is CASSLGGLAGVNEQFF. DNA of the CDR3: TGTGCCAGCAGCTTAGGGGGACTAGCGGGAGTTAATGAGCAGTTCTTC.

This clonotype has only a few counts. A much bigger clone sits one base away, suggesting this may be a read error. The chain joins TRBV9 to TRBJ2-7; 9 bases match TRBD1. Germline assignment: CDR1 SGDLS and CDR2 YYNGEE. This CDR3 is 14 amino acids long. CDR3 protein: CAGSTQTGGYEQYF. CDR3 DNA: TGTGCCGGCAGCACCCAGACAGGGGGCTACGAGCAGTACTTC.

The V gene is TRBV24-1, the J gene TRBJ2-1; the D is unclear. Germline values: CDR1 KGHDR, CDR2 SFDVKD. Trimming took off 1 base at V and 0 bases at J, with 9 bases between the two ends. CDR3 length: 16 amino acids. The CDR3 protein is CATSDLFQSSYNEQFF. The CDR3 DNA is TGTGCCACCAGTGATTTATTCCAGAGCTCCTACAATGAGCAGTTCTTC.

This chain connects TRBV7-2 to TRBJ1-2; the D is unclear. Germline lookup yields CDR1 SGHTA and CDR2 FQGNSA. The CDR3 extends over 12 amino acids. V was clipped by 6 bases and J by 5 bases, with 10 bases between them. This chain's CDR3 is CASSELRYGYTF. CDR3 coding DNA: TGTGCCAGCAGTGAACTGCGATATGGCTACACCTTC. Complete variable domain (other parts from reference TRBV7-2 and TRBJ1-2): GAGVSQSPSNKVTEKGKDVELRCDPISGHTALYWYRQSLGQGLEFLIYFQGNSAPDKSGLPSDRFSAERTGGSVSTLTIQRTQQEDSAVYLCASSELRYGYTFGSGTRLTVV.

The chain recombines TRBV5-8 with TRBJ1-1, with a possible D match to TRBD1 (6 bases). This CDR3 comprises 16 residues. Germline assignment: CDR1 SGHTS and CDR2 YDEGEE. V dropped 2 bases and J dropped 1 base, with 15 bases sitting between them. The CDR3 region is CASSLSTGTRNTEAFF. CDR3 bases: TGTGCCAGCAGCTTATCTACAGGGACCCGGAACACTGAAGCTTTCTTT.

This clonotype has just a few counts. A read error is possible here, since a much larger clone lies one base away. The CDR3 region has the DNA TGCGCCAGCAGCCAAGCCGTGGCCGGGACAGGGGGCAGTGAGCAGTGCTTC. Its protein is CASSQAVAGTGGSEQCF. This chain connects TRBV4-1 to TRBJ2-7; TRBD1 agrees at 12 bases. The CDR3 sequence is 17 residues long. Germline V CDR1 and CDR2: MGHRA, YSYEKL.

The chain carries TRBV15 and TRBJ1-2; the D gene is possibly TRBD1 (6 bases). The germline V gene has CDR1 LNHNV and CDR2 YYDKDF (reference sequence). This CDR3 region has 13 residues. The V end lost 1 base, the J end lost 8 bases, and 11 bases lay between the germline ends. The CDR3 region has the DNA TGTGCCACCAGCAGAGGAGGGGGTTGGGGCTACACCTTC. Translation: CATSRGGGWGYTF.

The rearrangement joins TRBV2 to TRBJ1-1; D gene uncertain. V lost 8 bases, J lost 8 bases, and 15 bases lay in between. This CDR3 region has 12 residues. From germline, CDR1 is SNHLY and CDR2 FYNNEI. CDR3 in amino acids: CASEGREREAFF. CDR3 DNA sequence: TGTGCCAGCGAAGGGCGGGAACGGGAAGCTTTCTTT.

This clonotype has only a few counts. The chain joins TRBV3-1 to TRBJ2-5; TRBD2 matches at 15 bases. The CDR3 loop spans 17 amino acids. V was pared by 0 bases and J by 4 bases, with 3 bases of the junction left unmatched. Germline loops: CDR1 LGHDT, CDR2 YNNKEL (reference sequence). CDR3 amino acids: CASSQDGTSGRLETQYF. In nucleotides, the CDR3 is TGTGCCAGCAGCCAAGACGGGACTAGCGGGAGGTTAGAGACCCAGTACTTC.

This sequence joins TRBV29-1 and TRBJ1-1, with D hard to call. The CDR3 consists of 9 residues. Trimming removed 3 bases from V and 4 bases from J, with 0 bases in between. CDR1 is SQVTM, CDR2 ANQGSEA, per germline. This chain's CDR3 is CSVDTEAFF. The CDR3 DNA follows: TGCAGCGTTGACACTGAAGCTTTCTTT. Full variable domain (outside the CDR3, taken from reference TRBV29-1 and TRBJ1-1): SAVISQKPSRDICQRGTSLTIQCQVDSQVTMMFWYRQQPGQSLTLIATANQGSEATYESGFVIDKFPISRPNLTFSTLTVSNMSPEDSSIYLCSVDTEAFFGQGTRLTVV.

The rearrangement uses TRBV19 and TRBJ2-7; D unclear. Trimming cost V 3 bases and J 0 bases, with 12 bases left between them. The germline V gene encodes CDR1 LNHDA and CDR2 SQIVND (reference sequence). The CDR3 totals 15 residues. The CDR3: CASSIGLISSYEQYF. CDR3 DNA sequence: TGTGCCAGTAGTATCGGTCTCATTAGCTCCTACGAGCAGTACTTC.

With regard to this clonotype: A much larger clone differs by one base, so this may be a read error. The CDR3 carries no conserved terminal phenylalanine or tryptophan, so it likely arises from a read error. CDR3 DNA: TGCAGTGCTAGGTTCTTAGCGGGGTACGAGACCCAGTACCTC. It is translated as CSARFLAGYETQYL. The V and J genes are TRBV20-1 and TRBJ2-5, with TRBD2 identical over 8 bases. CDR3 length: 14 residues. Trimming at V came to 3 bases and at J to 5 bases, leaving 8 bases not matched to a gene. From germline, CDR1 is DFQATT and CDR2 SNEGSKA (reference sequence).

This chain links TRBV20-1 with TRBJ2-5; the match to TRBD2 covers 10 bases. Germline V gene sequence: CDR1 DFQATT, CDR2 SNEGSKA (reference sequence). This CDR3 is 14 amino acids long. V lost 1 base to trimming and J lost 1 base; unmatched junction nucleotides: 0. The chain's CDR3 is CSARGTSGQETQYF. The CDR3 DNA follows: TGCAGTGCTAGAGGGACTAGCGGCCAAGAGACCCAGTACTTC.

This clonotype was counted many times. CDR3 region: CASSQDVLVENYGYTF. The DNA of the CDR3 is TGTGCCAGCAGCCAAGATGTCCTGGTGGAGAACTATGGCTACACCTTC. This chain joins TRBV14 and TRBJ1-2, with D unclear. From germline, CDR1 is SGHDN and CDR2 FVKESK. V lost 0 bases and J lost 2, with 13 bases in between. This CDR3 has 16 residues.

This clonotype was counted at least ten times. The chain joins TRBV29-1 to TRBJ1-4; 9 nucleotides align to TRBD1. J gave up 7 bases and V 1 base, and 1 base lay outside the gene matches. CDR3 length equals 13 residues. Germline values: CDR1 SQVTM, CDR2 ANQGSEA. The CDR3 reads CSVEGDRAEKLFF. The CDR3 bases are TGCAGCGTTGAAGGGGACAGGGCTGAAAAACTGTTTTTT.

This chain connects TRBV15 to TRBJ1-3; D gene unclear. Trimming took 3 bases from V and 0 from J, leaving 6 bases between them. This CDR3 has 14 amino acids. Germline V gives CDR1 LNHNV, CDR2 YYDKDF (reference sequence). In nucleotides, the CDR3 is TGTGCCACCAGCAGTCGGGACTCTGGAAACACCATATATTTT. Translated: CATSSRDSGNTIYF.